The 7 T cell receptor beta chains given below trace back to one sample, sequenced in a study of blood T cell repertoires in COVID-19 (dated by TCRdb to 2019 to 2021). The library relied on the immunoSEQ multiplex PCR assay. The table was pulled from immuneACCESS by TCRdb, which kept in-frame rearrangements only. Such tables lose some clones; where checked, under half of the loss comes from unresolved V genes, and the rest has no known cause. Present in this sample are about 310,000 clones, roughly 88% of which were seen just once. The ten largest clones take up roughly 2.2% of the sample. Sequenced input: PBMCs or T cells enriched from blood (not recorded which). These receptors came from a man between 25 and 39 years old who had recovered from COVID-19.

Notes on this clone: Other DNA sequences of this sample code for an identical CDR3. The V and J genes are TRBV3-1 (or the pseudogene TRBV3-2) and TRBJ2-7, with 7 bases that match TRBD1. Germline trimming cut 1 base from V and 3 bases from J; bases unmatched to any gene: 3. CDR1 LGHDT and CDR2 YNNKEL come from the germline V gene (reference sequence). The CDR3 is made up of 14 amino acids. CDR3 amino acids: CASSQGTGVYEQYF. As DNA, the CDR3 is TGTGCCAGCAGCCAAGGGACAGGCGTCTACGAGCAGTACTTC.

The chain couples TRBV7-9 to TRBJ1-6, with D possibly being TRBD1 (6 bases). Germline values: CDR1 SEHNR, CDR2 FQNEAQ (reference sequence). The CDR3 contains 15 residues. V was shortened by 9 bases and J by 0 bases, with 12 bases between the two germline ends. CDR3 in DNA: TGTGCCAGTCATAGGGGGGGCTCCTATAATTCACCCCTCCACTTT. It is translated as CASHRGGSYNSPLHF.

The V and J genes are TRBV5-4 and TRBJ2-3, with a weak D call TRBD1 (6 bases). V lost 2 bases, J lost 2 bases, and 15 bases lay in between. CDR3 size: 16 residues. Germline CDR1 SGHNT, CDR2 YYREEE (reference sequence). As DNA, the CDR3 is TGTGCCAGCAGCTTTAGGGGGAACGTACTCACAGATACGCAGTATTTT. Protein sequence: CASSFRGNVLTDTQYF.

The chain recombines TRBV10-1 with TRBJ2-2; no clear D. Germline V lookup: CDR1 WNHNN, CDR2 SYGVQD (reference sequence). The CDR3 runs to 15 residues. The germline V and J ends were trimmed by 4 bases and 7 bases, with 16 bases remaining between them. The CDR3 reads CASSVDWVSHGELFF. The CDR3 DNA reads TGCGCCAGCAGTGTTGACTGGGTTTCGCACGGGGAGCTGTTTTTT.

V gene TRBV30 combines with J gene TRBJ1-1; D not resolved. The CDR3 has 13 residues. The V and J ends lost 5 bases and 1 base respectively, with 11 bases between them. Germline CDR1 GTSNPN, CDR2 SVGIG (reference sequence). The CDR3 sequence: CAWEQLKNTEAFF. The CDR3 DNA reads TGTGCCTGGGAACAACTAAAGAACACTGAAGCTTTCTTT.

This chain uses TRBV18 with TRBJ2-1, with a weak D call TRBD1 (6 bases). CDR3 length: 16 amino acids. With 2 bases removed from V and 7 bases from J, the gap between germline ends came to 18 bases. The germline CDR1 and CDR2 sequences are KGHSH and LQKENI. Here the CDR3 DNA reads TGTGCCAGCTCACCAGGAGGCACAGGGTCCTGGAATGAGCAGTTCTTC. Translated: CASSPGGTGSWNEQFF. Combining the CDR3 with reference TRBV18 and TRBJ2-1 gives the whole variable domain NAGVMQNPRHLVRRRGQEARLRCSPMKGHSHVYWYRQLPEEGLKFMVYLQKENIIDESGMPKERFSAEFPKEGPSILRIQQVVRGDSAAYFCASSPGGTGSWNEQFFGPGTRLTVL.

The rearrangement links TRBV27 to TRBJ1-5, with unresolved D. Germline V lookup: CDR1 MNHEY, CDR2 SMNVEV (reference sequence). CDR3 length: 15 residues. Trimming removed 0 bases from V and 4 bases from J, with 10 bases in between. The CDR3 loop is CASSLSRPNNQPQHF. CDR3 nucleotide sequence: TGTGCCAGCAGTTTATCGCGGCCCAATAATCAGCCCCAGCATTTT.